The following is a T cell receptor (beta chain) sequence with its context. CDR1 SGHVS and CDR2 FQNEAQ come from the germline V gene. Trimming cost V 9 bases and J 4 bases; bases outside gene matches: 8. The CDR3 is made up of 14 amino acids. This specimen comes from a study of blood T cell repertoires in COVID-19. Study-level information: Sites across the United States, Italy and Spain contributed samples from acute and convalescent COVID-19. The analysed material was cDNA or gDNA that came from T cells, B-cell-depleted T cells, or PBMCs.

Method: immunoSEQ multiplex PCR; TCRdb's copy keeps in-frame clones and lacks some. The sample records under 200,000 clones, roughly 90% being singletons. Participants were aged about 18 to 100 years from some 24 US areas. The rearrangement links TRBV7-8 to TRBJ2-3; 9 nucleotides match TRBD2. The material sequenced was PBMCs or T cells enriched from blood (not recorded which). The sequence came from a woman aged 45-60 years who had recovered from COVID-19. Here the CDR3 reads CASRAGGGSDTQYF. In DNA, the CDR3 is TGTGCCAGTCGAGCGGGGGGCGGTTCAGATACGCAGTATTTT.